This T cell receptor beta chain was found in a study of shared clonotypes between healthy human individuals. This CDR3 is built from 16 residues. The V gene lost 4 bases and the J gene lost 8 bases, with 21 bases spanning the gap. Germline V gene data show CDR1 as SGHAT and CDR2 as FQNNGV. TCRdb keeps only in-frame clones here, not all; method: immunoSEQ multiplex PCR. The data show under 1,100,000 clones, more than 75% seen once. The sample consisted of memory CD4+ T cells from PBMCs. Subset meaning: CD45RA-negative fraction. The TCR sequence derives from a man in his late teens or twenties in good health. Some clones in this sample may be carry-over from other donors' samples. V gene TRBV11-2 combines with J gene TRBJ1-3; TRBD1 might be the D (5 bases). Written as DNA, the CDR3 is TGTGCCAGCAGCTACAGGATAACGCCGCTGGTTGACACCATATATTTT. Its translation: CASSYRITPLVDTIYF.